The 10 T cell receptor beta chains below all came from one sample that was sequenced in a study of T cell responses to AZD1222 COVID-19 vaccine. Libraries were prepared by immunoSEQ multiplex PCR; TCRdb keeps only in-frame clonotypes and omits some of them. Of some 110,000 clones listed, roughly 86% are singletons. The sequencing used peripheral blood, collected 28 days after the second dose of the MenACWY control vaccine. These receptors were obtained from an adult who received the MenACWY meningococcal vaccine as a control.

This clone was counted only a few times. This chain links TRBV4-2 with TRBJ1-5; TRBD1 matches 9 bases. Germline CDR1 and CDR2: LGHNA and YNFKEQ. This CDR3 spans 15 amino acids. J gave up 9 bases and V 6 bases, and 12 bases lay outside the gene matches. This CDR3 reads CASSDPGQGGMPQHF. DNA for the CDR3: TGTGCCAGCAGTGATCCGGGACAGGGAGGTATGCCCCAGCATTTT.

In nucleotides, the CDR3 is TGTGCCAGCAGCACCCGACAGGGTCCAGATACGCAGTATTTT. Protein sequence: CASSTRQGPDTQYF. This chain uses TRBV7-2 with TRBJ2-3; 7 nucleotides line up with TRBD1. In germline, CDR1 is SGHTA, CDR2 FQGNSA. This CDR3 region has 14 residues. Trimming took 5 bases from V and 4 from J; bases not matched to a gene: 6.

The chain links TRBV7-9 to TRBJ1-4; 8 bases match TRBD1. V trimming: 4 bases; J trimming: 8 bases; junction bases outside the gene matches: 6. The CDR3 consists of 14 residues. Germline loops: CDR1 SEHNR, CDR2 FQNEAQ (reference sequence). DNA for the CDR3: TGTGCCAGCAGCTCAGACAGGGGTGGCGAAAAACTGTTTTTT. Translation gives CASSSDRGGEKLFF.

This clone was counted a few times. The rearrangement joins TRBV5-6 to TRBJ2-3; unclear D gene. This CDR3 spans 14 amino acids. Trimming cost V 2 bases and J 3 bases, with 10 bases left between them. In germline, CDR1 is SGHDT, CDR2 YYEEEE. The CDR3 nucleotides are TGTGCCAGCAGCTTCGCCGGGTTAACAGATACGCAGTATTTT. Translating it yields CASSFAGLTDTQYF.

This clone has just one count. The chain recombines TRBV4-3 with TRBJ1-2; possible D gene TRBD1, 5 bases. This CDR3 is built from 15 residues. Trimming left V 2 bases short and J 5 bases short, with 15 bases between. CDR1 and CDR2 from the germline V gene are LGHNA and YSLEER. The CDR3 loop is CASSQRAGSEYGYTF. The CDR3 DNA follows: TGCGCCAGCAGCCAAAGGGCAGGGTCGGAATATGGCTACACCTTC.

This chain links TRBV6-5 with TRBJ1-5, with no clear D. CDR3 length: 11 amino acids. Deletions cut 8 bases from V and 6 bases from J, with 8 bases between. Germline V gene data show CDR1 as MNHEY and CDR2 as SVGAGI. The CDR3 protein is CASGVGQPQHF. The CDR3 DNA follows: TGTGCCAGCGGGGTCGGTCAGCCCCAGCATTTT.

This chain connects TRBV7-3 to TRBJ2-1; no clear D gene. The V and J ends lost 0 bases and 9 bases respectively, with 15 bases between them. There are 15 residues in the CDR3. From germline, CDR1 is SGHTA and CDR2 FQGTGA. The chain's CDR3 is CASSLTPATGGEQFF. The CDR3 nucleotides read TGTGCCAGCAGCTTAACCCCGGCAACCGGCGGTGAGCAGTTCTTC. The whole variable domain, filled in from reference TRBV7-3 and TRBJ2-1, reads GAGVSQTPSNKVTEKGKYVELRCDPISGHTALYWYRQSLGQGPEFLIYFQGTGAADDSGLPNDRFFAVRPEGSVSTLKIQRTERGDSAVYLCASSLTPATGGEQFFGPGTRLTVL.

This clone has just one count. The chain combines TRBV4-1 with TRBJ1-4; 7 positions agree with TRBD1. Germline assignment: CDR1 MGHRA and CDR2 YSYEKL. The J segment lost 0 bases and the V segment lost 8 bases, leaving 12 bases of the junction unmatched. CDR3 length: 17 amino acids. DNA of the CDR3: TGCGCCAGCTTCCGGGACAGTACGATTGCAACTAATGAAAAACTGTTTTTT. This translates into CASFRDSTIATNEKLFF.

To note about this clone: At the DNA level, this CDR3 is encoded by other sequences in the same sample as well. The rearrangement joins TRBV5-1 to TRBJ1-2; D is ambiguous. The CDR3 is made up of 13 amino acids. The V and J ends lost 4 bases and 3 bases respectively, with 10 bases between them. Germline CDR1 and CDR2: SGHRS and YFSETQ. The CDR3 spells CASSPSGDYGYTF. The CDR3 coding sequence is TGCGCCAGCAGCCCCAGTGGAGACTATGGCTACACCTTC.

V and J are TRBV27 and TRBJ1-1; 7 bases line up with TRBD1. Germline CDR1 reads MNHEY; CDR2 reads SMNVEV (reference sequence). The CDR3 is 14 amino acids. The V and J ends lost 5 bases and 4 bases, in that order; junction bases with no gene match: 7. In DNA, the CDR3 is TGTGCCAGCAGTCTGACAGGGTTGGGCACTGAAGCTTTCTTT. It is translated as CASSLTGLGTEAFF.